This T cell receptor beta chain emerged from a study of cytomegalovirus exposure and HLA in healthy donors. The V gene end was trimmed by 5 bases and the J gene end by 5 bases; junction bases not matched to a gene: 4. Germline V lookup: CDR1 MNHEY, CDR2 SMNVEV (reference sequence). The CDR3 covers 15 residues. The PCR made use of 60 Vbeta and 13 Jbeta primers. The repertoire was sequenced with immunoSEQ multiplex PCR; TCRdb's copy has only in-frame clones and lacks some. Altogether tens of thousands of clones are present, approximately 68% being singletons, with the ten largest covering about 6.3%. To note about this clone: What it binds is not known.

Broader study findings: Analyses of presence and absence presupposed an approximately uniform sequencing depth across donors.

The chain joins TRBV27 to TRBJ1-5; 12 nucleotides line up with TRBD1. The TCR sequence derives from a boy aged 5-17 years in good health and CMV-seropositive. Sample: PBMCs. CDR3 sequence (DNA): TGTGCCAGCAGTCCAGGGACAGGGGGCCATCAGCCCCAGCATTTT. The encoded protein is CASSPGTGGHQPQHF.